This T cell receptor (beta chain) was sequenced for a study of cytomegalovirus exposure and HLA in healthy donors. Turning to this clone: Antigen: not known. Mismatch with germline at one junction end may stem from a read error.

With 60 Vbeta and 13 Jbeta primers, the PCR was carried out. Assay used: immunoSEQ multiplex PCR; TCRdb lists only in-frame clones, some missing. Found here are some 150,000 clones, 60% to 80% of them singletons; the top ten hold 1.5% to 2%. CDR1 is SGHVS and CDR2 is FQNEAQ in the germline V gene. CDR3 length: 16 amino acids. Points from the study as a whole: In the analysis, some V segments, TRBV6-2 and TRBV6-3 included, were excluded as indistinguishable.

The sequence was collected from a woman aged 25 to 45 in good health and CMV-seronegative. The material sequenced was PBMCs. This rearrangement joins TRBV7-8 to TRBJ2-2; 14 nucleotides match TRBD2. The CDR3 loop reads CASSGGLAGDTGALFF. CDR3 sequence (DNA): TGTGCCAGCAGCGGGGGACTAGCGGGAGACACCGGGGCGCTGTTTTTT. The full variable domain, with the rest looked up from reference TRBV7-8 and TRBJ2-2, is GAGVSQSPRYKVAKRGQDVALRCDPISGHVSLFWYQQALGQGPEFLTYFQNEAQLDKSGLPSDRFFAERPEGSVSTLKIQRTQQEDSAVYLCASSGGLAGDTGALFFGEGSRLTVL.